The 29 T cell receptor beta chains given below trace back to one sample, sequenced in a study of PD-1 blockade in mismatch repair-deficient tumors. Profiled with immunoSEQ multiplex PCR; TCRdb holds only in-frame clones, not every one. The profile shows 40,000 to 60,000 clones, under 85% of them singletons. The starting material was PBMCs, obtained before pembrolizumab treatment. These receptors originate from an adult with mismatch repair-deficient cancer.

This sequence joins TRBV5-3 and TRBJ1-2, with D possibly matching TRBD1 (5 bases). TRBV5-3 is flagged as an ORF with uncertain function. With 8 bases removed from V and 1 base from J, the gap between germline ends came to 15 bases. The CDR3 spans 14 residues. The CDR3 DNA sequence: TGTGCCAGCCAAGGGGCGACTGTTAACTATGGCTACACCTTC. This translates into CASQGATVNYGYTF.

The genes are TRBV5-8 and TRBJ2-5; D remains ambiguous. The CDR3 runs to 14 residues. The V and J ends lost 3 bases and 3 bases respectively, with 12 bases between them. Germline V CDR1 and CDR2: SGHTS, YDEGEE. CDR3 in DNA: TGTGCCAGCAGCTCGCCCAGGCAAGAAGAGACCCAGTACTTC. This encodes CASSSPRQEETQYF.

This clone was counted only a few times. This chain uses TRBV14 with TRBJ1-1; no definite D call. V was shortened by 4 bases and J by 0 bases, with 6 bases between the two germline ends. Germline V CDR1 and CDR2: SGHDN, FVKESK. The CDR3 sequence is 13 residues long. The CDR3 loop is CASSPGLNTEAFF. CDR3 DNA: TGTGCCAGCAGCCCCGGCCTGAACACTGAAGCTTTCTTT.

CDR3 nucleotides: TGTGCCAGCAGCTCCAGGGTGGGAGGGAACACTGAAGCTTTCTTT. Its protein is CASSSRVGGNTEAFF. V gene TRBV9 combines with J gene TRBJ1-1; tentatively, D is TRBD1 (5 bases). The CDR3 is 15 amino acids. Germline V lookup: CDR1 SGDLS, CDR2 YYNGEE. The germline V and J ends were trimmed by 4 bases and 1 base, with 14 bases remaining between them. Supplemented by reference TRBV9 and TRBJ1-1, the full variable domain reads DSGVTQTPKHLITATGQRVTLRCSPRSGDLSVYWYQQSLDQGLQFLIQYYNGEERAKGNILERFSAQQFPDLHSELNLSSLELGDSALYFCASSSRVGGNTEAFFGQGTRLTVV.

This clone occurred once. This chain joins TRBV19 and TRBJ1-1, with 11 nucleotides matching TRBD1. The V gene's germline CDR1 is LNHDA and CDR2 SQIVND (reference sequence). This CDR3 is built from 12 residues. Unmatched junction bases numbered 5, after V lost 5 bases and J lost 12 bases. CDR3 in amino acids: CASSGTGGTSFF. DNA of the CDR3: TGTGCCAGTAGTGGGACAGGGGGAACATCTTTCTTT.

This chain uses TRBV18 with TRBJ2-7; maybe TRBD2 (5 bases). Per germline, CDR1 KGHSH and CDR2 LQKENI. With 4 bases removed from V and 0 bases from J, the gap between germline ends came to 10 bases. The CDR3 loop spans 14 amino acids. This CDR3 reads CASSQATNSYEQYF. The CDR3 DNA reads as TGTGCCAGCTCACAGGCGACTAACTCCTACGAGCAGTACTTC.

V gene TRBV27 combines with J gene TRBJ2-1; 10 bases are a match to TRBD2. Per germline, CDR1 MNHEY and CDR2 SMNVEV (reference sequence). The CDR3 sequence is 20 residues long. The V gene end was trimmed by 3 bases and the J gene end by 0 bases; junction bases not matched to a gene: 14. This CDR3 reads CASSFEWSGSGRSSYNEQFF. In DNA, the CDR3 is TGTGCCAGCAGTTTCGAGTGGTCGGGTAGCGGGAGGTCCTCCTACAATGAGCAGTTCTTC.

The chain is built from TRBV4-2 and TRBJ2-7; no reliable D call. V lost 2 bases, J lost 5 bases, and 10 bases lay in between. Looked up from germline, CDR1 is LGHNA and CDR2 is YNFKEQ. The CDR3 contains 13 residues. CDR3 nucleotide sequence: TGTGCCAGCAGCCAACCGGCTGGGGACGAGCAGTACTTC. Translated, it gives CASSQPAGDEQYF.

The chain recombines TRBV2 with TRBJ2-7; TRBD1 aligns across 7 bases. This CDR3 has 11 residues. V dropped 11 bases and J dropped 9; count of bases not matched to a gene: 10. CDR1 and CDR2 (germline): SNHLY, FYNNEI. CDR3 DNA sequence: TGTGCCGGATTCACTGAGGGGGCGCAGTACTTC. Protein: CAGFTEGAQYF.

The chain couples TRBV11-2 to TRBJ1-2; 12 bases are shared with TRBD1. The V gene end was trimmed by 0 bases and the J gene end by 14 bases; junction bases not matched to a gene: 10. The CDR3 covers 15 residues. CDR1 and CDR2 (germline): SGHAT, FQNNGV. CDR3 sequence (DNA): TGTGCCAGCAGCTTAGACTGGGACAGGGGGCTTCGTGAGACCTTC. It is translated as CASSLDWDRGLRETF.

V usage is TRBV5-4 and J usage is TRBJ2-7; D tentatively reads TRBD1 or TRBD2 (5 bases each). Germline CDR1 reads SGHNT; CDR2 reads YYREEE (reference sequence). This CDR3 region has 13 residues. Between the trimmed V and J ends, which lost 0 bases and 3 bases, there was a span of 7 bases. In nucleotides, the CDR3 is TGTGCCAGCAGCTTGGGGGACGGCTACGAGCAGTACTTC. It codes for CASSLGDGYEQYF.

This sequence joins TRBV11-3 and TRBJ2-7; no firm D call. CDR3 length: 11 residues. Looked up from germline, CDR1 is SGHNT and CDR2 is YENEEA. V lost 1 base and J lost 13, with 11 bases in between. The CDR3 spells CASSLGDMLYF. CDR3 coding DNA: TGTGCCAGCAGCTTAGGTGACATGCTATACTTC. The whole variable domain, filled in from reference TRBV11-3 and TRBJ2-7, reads EAGVVQSPRYKIIEKKQPVAFWCNPISGHNTLYWYLQNLGQGPELLIRYENEEAVDDSQLPKDRFSAERLKGVDSTLKIQPAELGDSAVYLCASSLGDMLYFGPGTRLTVT.

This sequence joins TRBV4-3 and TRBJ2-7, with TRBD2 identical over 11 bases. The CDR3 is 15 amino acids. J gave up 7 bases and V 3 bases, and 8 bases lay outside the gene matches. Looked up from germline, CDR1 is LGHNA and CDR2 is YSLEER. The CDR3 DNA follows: TGCGCCAGCAGCCACGGGACTAGCGGCTTAGGGGAGCAGTACTTC. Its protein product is CASSHGTSGLGEQYF.

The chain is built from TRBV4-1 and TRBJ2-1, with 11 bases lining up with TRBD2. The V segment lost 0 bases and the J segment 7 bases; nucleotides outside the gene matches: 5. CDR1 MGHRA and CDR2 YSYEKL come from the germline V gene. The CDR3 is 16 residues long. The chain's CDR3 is CASSQERLAGLNEQFF. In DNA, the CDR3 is TGCGCCAGCAGCCAAGAACGACTAGCGGGGTTGAATGAGCAGTTCTTC.

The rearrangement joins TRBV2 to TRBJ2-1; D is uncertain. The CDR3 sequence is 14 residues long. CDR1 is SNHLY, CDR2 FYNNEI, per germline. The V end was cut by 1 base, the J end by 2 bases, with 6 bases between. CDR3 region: CASSEVATYNEQFF. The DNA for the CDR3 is TGTGCCAGCAGTGAAGTCGCCACCTACAATGAGCAGTTCTTC.

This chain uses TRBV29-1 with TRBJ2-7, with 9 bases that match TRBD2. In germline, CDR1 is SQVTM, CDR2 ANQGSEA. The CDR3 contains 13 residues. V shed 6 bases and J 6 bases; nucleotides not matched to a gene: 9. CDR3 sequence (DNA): TGCAGCGTAGTAGCGGGAGTCCCTCTCGAGCAGTACTTC. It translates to CSVVAGVPLEQYF.

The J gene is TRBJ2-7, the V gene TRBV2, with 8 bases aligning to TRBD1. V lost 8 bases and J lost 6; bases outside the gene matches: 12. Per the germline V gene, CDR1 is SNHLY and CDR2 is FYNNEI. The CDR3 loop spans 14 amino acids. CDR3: CASLPGQGFGEQYF. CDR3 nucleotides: TGTGCCAGCCTCCCAGGACAGGGTTTTGGCGAGCAGTACTTC.

As DNA, the CDR3 is TGTGCCAGTACTCCCCGGGACAGCTTGCAGACCCAGTACTTC. It yields the protein CASTPRDSLQTQYF. The V gene is TRBV19, the J gene TRBJ2-5; the match to TRBD1 covers 7 bases. The length of the CDR3 is 14 residues. Germline lookup yields CDR1 LNHDA and CDR2 SQIVND (reference sequence). Trimming took 7 bases from V and 6 from J; bases not matched to a gene: 11.

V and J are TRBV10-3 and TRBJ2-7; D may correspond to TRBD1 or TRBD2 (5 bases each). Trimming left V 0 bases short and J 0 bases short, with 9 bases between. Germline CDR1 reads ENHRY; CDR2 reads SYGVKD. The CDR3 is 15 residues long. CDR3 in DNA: TGTGCCATCAGTGAGTCGCCAGGGAGCTCCTACGAGCAGTACTTC. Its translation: CAISESPGSSYEQYF.

CDR3 sequence (DNA): TGCAGCGTTGAAAAGGTGGGACAGGACCCGATTCAGTACTTC. This gives the protein CSVEKVGQDPIQYF. V is TRBV29-1 and J is TRBJ2-4; TRBD1 aligns across 8 bases. The J segment lost 10 bases and the V segment lost 2 bases, leaving 10 bases of the junction unmatched. Germline-derived CDR1 and CDR2 are SQVTM and ANQGSEA. This CDR3 contains 14 residues.

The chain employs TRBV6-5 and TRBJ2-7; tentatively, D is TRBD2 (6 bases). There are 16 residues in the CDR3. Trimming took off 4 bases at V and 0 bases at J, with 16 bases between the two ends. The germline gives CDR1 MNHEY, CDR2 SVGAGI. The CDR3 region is CASSSRGGGSSYEQYF. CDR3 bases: TGTGCCAGCAGTTCGAGGGGAGGTGGGAGCTCCTACGAGCAGTACTTC.

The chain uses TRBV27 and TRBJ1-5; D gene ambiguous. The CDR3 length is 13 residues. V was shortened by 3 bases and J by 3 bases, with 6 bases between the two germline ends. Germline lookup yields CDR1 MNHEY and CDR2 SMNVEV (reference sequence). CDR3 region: CASSLDLNQPQHF. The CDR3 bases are TGTGCCAGCAGTTTGGACCTCAATCAGCCCCAGCATTTT.

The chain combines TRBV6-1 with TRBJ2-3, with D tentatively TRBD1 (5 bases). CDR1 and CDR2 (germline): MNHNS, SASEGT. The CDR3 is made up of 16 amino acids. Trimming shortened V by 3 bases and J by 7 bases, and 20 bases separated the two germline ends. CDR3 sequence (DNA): TGTGCCAGCAGTGATGTTTTAGCAGGGCAAATACATACGCAGTATTTT. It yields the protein CASSDVLAGQIHTQYF.

CDR3 protein: CASSIGLANYNEQFF. As DNA, the CDR3 is TGTGCCAGTAGTATTGGACTAGCGAACTACAATGAGCAGTTCTTC. This chain connects TRBV19 to TRBJ2-1, with TRBD2 matching over 9 bases. Looked up from germline, CDR1 is LNHDA and CDR2 is SQIVND (reference sequence). Germline trimming cut 3 bases from V and 3 bases from J; bases unmatched to any gene: 3. There are 15 residues in the CDR3.

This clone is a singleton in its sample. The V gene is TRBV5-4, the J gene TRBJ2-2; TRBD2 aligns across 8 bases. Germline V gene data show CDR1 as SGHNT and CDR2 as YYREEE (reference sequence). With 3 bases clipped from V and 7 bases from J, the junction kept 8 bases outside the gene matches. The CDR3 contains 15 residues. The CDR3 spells CASSSVLTSGGELFF. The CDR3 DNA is TGTGCCAGCAGCTCCGTCCTCACTAGCGGCGGGGAGCTGTTTTTT.

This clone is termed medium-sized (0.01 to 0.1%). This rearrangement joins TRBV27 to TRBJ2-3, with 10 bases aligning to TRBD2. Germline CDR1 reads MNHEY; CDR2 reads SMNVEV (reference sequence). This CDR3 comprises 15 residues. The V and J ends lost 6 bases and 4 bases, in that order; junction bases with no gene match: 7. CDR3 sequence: CASRILAGFSDTQYF. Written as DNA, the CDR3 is TGTGCCAGCAGGATACTAGCGGGATTCTCAGATACGCAGTATTTT.

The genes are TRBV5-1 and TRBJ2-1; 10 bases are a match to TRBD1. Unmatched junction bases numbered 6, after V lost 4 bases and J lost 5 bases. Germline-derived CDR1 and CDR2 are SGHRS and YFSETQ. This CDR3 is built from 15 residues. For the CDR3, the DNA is TGCGCCAGCAGCGTGGGACAGGGGTTCCACAATGAGCAGTTCTTC. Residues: CASSVGQGFHNEQFF.

CDR3 loop: CRDPSGSYEQYF. The CDR3 DNA follows: TGCAGAGACCCTAGCGGGAGTTACGAGCAGTACTTC. The rearrangement uses TRBV29-1 and TRBJ2-7; 10 positions match TRBD2. Germline CDR1 is SQVTM and CDR2 is ANQGSEA. The CDR3 consists of 12 residues.

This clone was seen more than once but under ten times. CDR3 residues: CASTRGDGQIQYF. CDR3 in DNA: TGTGCCAGCACCCGAGGAGATGGGCAAATTCAGTACTTC. The J gene is TRBJ2-4, the V gene TRBV5-6; no clear D. The CDR3 totals 13 residues. CDR1 and CDR2 (germline): SGHDT, YYEEEE. V was pared by 6 bases and J by 10 bases, with 17 bases between.